What follows are 9 T cell receptor beta chains derived from one specimen sequenced in a study of cytomegalovirus exposure and HLA in healthy donors (dated by TCRdb to the late 2010s). Library preparation was by the immunoSEQ multiplex PCR assay. For the multiplex PCR, a mixture combining 60 forward primers for TCR Vbeta segments and 13 reverse primers for TCR Jbeta segments was used. This is the immuneACCESS table as TCRdb keeps it, with only in-frame sequences that have V and J called. A part of the clones is gone; compared with another copy, unresolved V genes explain less than half, and the rest is unexplained. In all, the sample holds some 130,000 clones, and around 80% of those were seen once. The top ten clonotypes cover around 5% of the sample. Sequencing used PBMCs. These receptors came from a man aged 25-40 years in good health.

The chain links TRBV4-2 to TRBJ2-7; 11 bases agree with TRBD1. The CDR3 covers 15 residues. Germline lookup yields CDR1 LGHNA and CDR2 YNFKEQ. Trimming removed 0 bases from V and 2 bases from J; junction bases left unmatched: 0. The CDR3 loop is CASSQEGQGAYEQYF. CDR3 nucleotide sequence: TGTGCCAGCAGCCAAGAGGGACAGGGGGCCTACGAGCAGTACTTC.

This rearrangement joins TRBV6-5 to TRBJ2-1, with 7 positions matching TRBD2. The germline V gene encodes CDR1 MNHEY and CDR2 SVGAGI. The ends lost 6 bases at V and 3 bases at J; junction bases unmatched: 5. The CDR3 consists of 14 residues. The CDR3 here is CASRTPSGYNEQFF. The CDR3 nucleotides read TGTGCCAGCAGAACCCCTAGCGGCTACAATGAGCAGTTCTTC.

V gene TRBV28 combines with J gene TRBJ2-1, with a tentative D call TRBD2 (6 bases). V lost 6 bases to trimming and J lost 0 bases, with 18 bases between them. This CDR3 spans 17 amino acids. Germline CDR1 reads MDHEN; CDR2 reads SYDVKM. The DNA of the CDR3 is TGTGCCAGCAGCTCACAATCGGGACTGAGCTCCTACAATGAGCAGTTCTTC. Amino acid sequence: CASSSQSGLSSYNEQFF.

This clone appeared once. The genes are TRBV15 and TRBJ2-7; TRBD2 matches at 11 bases. The germline gives CDR1 LNHNV, CDR2 YYDKDF (reference sequence). The CDR3 covers 15 residues. With V trimmed by 1 base and J by 4 bases, 3 bases remained unmatched. CDR3 in DNA: TGTGCCACCAGCAGAGGTACTAGCGGGAGATACGAGCAGTACTTC. Its translation is CATSRGTSGRYEQYF. Looking up the rest from reference TRBV15 and TRBJ2-7 gives the full variable domain: DAMVIQNPRYQVTQFGKPVTLSCSQTLNHNVMYWYQQKSSQAPKLLFHYYDKDFNNEADTPDNFQSRRPNTSFCFLDIRSPGLGDTAMYLCATSRGTSGRYEQYFGPGTRLTVT.

This rearrangement joins TRBV5-1 to TRBJ2-2; 12 bases line up with TRBD2. Germline V gives CDR1 SGHRS, CDR2 YFSETQ. The CDR3 is made up of 18 amino acids. With V trimmed by 4 bases and J by 0 bases, 7 bases remained unmatched. The CDR3 DNA follows: TGCGCCAGCAGCGAGGGACTAGCGGGTTCCGCGAACACCGGGGAGCTGTTTTTT. Amino acid sequence: CASSEGLAGSANTGELFF.

This chain joins TRBV6-5 and TRBJ2-5; TRBD1 is a possible D gene (6 bases). Germline V lookup: CDR1 MNHEY, CDR2 SVGAGI. With 9 bases removed from V and 1 base from J, the gap between germline ends came to 12 bases. This CDR3 has 13 amino acids. CDR3 bases: TGTGCCAGTAGGACAGCCCTCCAAGAGACCCAGTACTTC. It is translated as CASRTALQETQYF.

CDR3 bases: TGTGCCAGCAGCTCTTCAGGGGGCGCCTACGAGCAGTACTTC. Translated, it gives CASSSSGGAYEQYF. This sequence joins TRBV7-9 and TRBJ2-7; 8 bases agree with TRBD1. The V gene end was trimmed by 4 bases and the J gene end by 2 bases; junction bases not matched to a gene: 4. This CDR3 is 14 amino acids long. CDR1 and CDR2 from the germline V gene are SEHNR and FQNEAQ (reference sequence).

Comment on this clone: Its ends do not fully match the called genes, so a read error is possible. J is TRBJ2-2 and V is TRBV7-9; tentative D call: TRBD2 (5 bases). Germline loops: CDR1 SEHNR, CDR2 FQNEAQ (reference sequence). This CDR3 spans 16 amino acids. This CDR3 reads CSSSPHERVNTGELFF. CDR3 nucleotide sequence: TGTTCCAGCAGCCCCCATGAGAGGGTGAACACCGGGGAGCTGTTTTTT.

The chain couples TRBV5-4 to TRBJ2-5, with 7 bases aligning to TRBD2. Germline V gene sequence: CDR1 SGHNT, CDR2 YYREEE (reference sequence). The CDR3 runs to 14 residues. Trimming cost V 1 base and J 2 bases; bases outside gene matches: 2. The CDR3 nucleotides are TGTGCCAGCAGCTTGCGGCGGGAGCAAGAGACCCAGTACTTC. It is translated as CASSLRREQETQYF.